One and the same sample provided the 28 T cell receptor beta chains below, sequenced in a study of neoadjuvant anti-PD-1 for oral cavity cancer. The assay was immunoSEQ multiplex PCR, and TCRdb's table has in-frame clones only and misses some. The data contain over 5,500 clones, roughly 54% of them seen just once; the ten biggest clones take up 6.5%. The sequencing used tumor tissue, collected before nivolumab (anti-PD-1) treatment. The receptors here all came from a person between 40 and 85 years old with oral cavity squamous cell carcinoma.

The rearrangement joins TRBV6-1 to TRBJ1-5; 8 bases line up with TRBD1. Germline V lookup: CDR1 MNHNS, CDR2 SASEGT. The CDR3 is made up of 19 amino acids. The V segment lost 0 bases and the J segment 4 bases; nucleotides outside the gene matches: 14. The CDR3, as DNA: TGTGCCAGCAGTGAAGCCGAGGACAGGGCGGGGGGTAAGAATCAGCCCCAGCATTTT. Translating it yields CASSEAEDRAGGKNQPQHF.

The V call is TRBV6-6, the J call TRBJ2-2; 10 bases agree with TRBD1. With 7 bases clipped from V and 4 bases from J, the junction kept 9 bases outside the gene matches. The CDR3 covers 16 residues. CDR1 is MNHNY and CDR2 is SVGAGI in the germline V gene (reference sequence). This CDR3 reads CASKNPGQGITGELFF. The CDR3 bases are TGTGCCAGCAAAAACCCGGGACAGGGGATCACCGGGGAGCTGTTTTTT.

The CDR3 loop is CASSLAGLEQYF. The CDR3 bases are TGTGCCAGCAGCTTAGCTGGGTTAGAGCAGTACTTC. The chain joins TRBV7-9 to TRBJ2-7; no definite D call. The germline V gene encodes CDR1 SEHNR and CDR2 FQNEAQ (reference sequence). The CDR3 sequence is 12 residues long. Between the trimmed V and J ends, which lost 0 bases and 7 bases, there was a span of 7 bases. Looking up the rest from reference TRBV7-9 and TRBJ2-7 gives the full variable domain: DTGVSQNPRHKITKRGQNVTFRCDPISEHNRLYWYRQTLGQGPEFLTYFQNEAQLEKSRLLSDRFSAERPKGSFSTLEIQRTEQGDSAMYLCASSLAGLEQYFGPGTRLTVT.

This clone was observed once. V is TRBV18 and J is TRBJ1-2, with a weak D call TRBD1 (6 bases). CDR3 length equals 15 residues. Germline V gene data show CDR1 as KGHSH and CDR2 as LQKENI. Between the trimmed V and J ends, which lost 6 bases and 2 bases, there was a span of 16 bases. CDR3 coding DNA: TGTGCCAGCTCCCGGGACACCGCCCCAAACTATGGCTACACCTTC. Translation: CASSRDTAPNYGYTF. Based on the CDR3 plus reference TRBV18 and TRBJ1-2, the full variable domain is NAGVMQNPRHLVRRRGQEARLRCSPMKGHSHVYWYRQLPEEGLKFMVYLQKENIIDESGMPKERFSAEFPKEGPSILRIQQVVRGDSAAYFCASSRDTAPNYGYTFGSGTRLTVV.

The chain joins TRBV30 to TRBJ1-1, with D tentatively TRBD1 (6 bases). The CDR3 covers 13 residues. V lost 3 bases to trimming and J lost 4 bases, with 12 bases between them. Per the germline V gene, CDR1 is GTSNPN and CDR2 is SVGIG (reference sequence). The CDR3 coding sequence is TGTGCCTGGAGCGGCTCAGGGGCCACTGAAGCTTTCTTT. Encoded protein: CAWSGSGATEAFF.

This chain links TRBV5-6 with TRBJ2-1; TRBD1 agrees at 7 bases. V was clipped by 5 bases and J by 4 bases; unmatched bases: 9. The germline V gene encodes CDR1 SGHDT and CDR2 YYEEEE. The CDR3 is 15 amino acids. CDR3 bases: TGTGCCAGCAGACAGGGGACAAGGGCTTACAATGAGCAGTTCTTC. Encoded protein: CASRQGTRAYNEQFF. Supplemented by reference TRBV5-6 and TRBJ2-1, the full variable domain reads DAGVTQSPTHLIKTRGQQVTLRCSPKSGHDTVSWYQQALGQGPQFIFQYYEEEERQRGNFPDRFSGHQFPNYSSELNVNALLLGDSALYLCASRQGTRAYNEQFFGPGTRLTVL.

The chain has TRBV7-9 and TRBJ2-5; D might be TRBD2 (5 bases). Germline values: CDR1 SEHNR, CDR2 FQNEAQ (reference sequence). This CDR3 is 15 amino acids long. Trimming took 1 base from V and 4 from J, leaving 13 bases between them. CDR3 DNA sequence: TGTGCCAGCAGCTTAGGAACACTAGAAAGAGAGACCCAGTACTTC. Protein: CASSLGTLERETQYF.

The genes are TRBV7-6 and TRBJ2-7; no firm D call. Germline V gene sequence: CDR1 SGHVS, CDR2 FNYEAQ. CDR3 length: 13 residues. V gave up 2 bases and J gave up 5 bases, with 10 bases separating them. The CDR3 spells CASSLYSGNEQYF. The CDR3 DNA reads TGTGCCAGCAGCTTATATTCTGGTAACGAGCAGTACTTC.

The chain employs TRBV18 and TRBJ1-2, with 9 bases identical to TRBD1. J gave up 0 bases and V 1 base, and 6 bases lay outside the gene matches. This CDR3 spans 17 amino acids. The germline V gene encodes CDR1 KGHSH and CDR2 LQKENI. CDR3: CASSPLGQGRTNYGYTF. CDR3 DNA sequence: TGTGCCAGCTCACCACTCGGACAGGGGAGAACTAACTATGGCTACACCTTC. The whole variable domain, remainder taken from reference TRBV18 and TRBJ1-2, is NAGVMQNPRHLVRRRGQEARLRCSPMKGHSHVYWYRQLPEEGLKFMVYLQKENIIDESGMPKERFSAEFPKEGPSILRIQQVVRGDSAAYFCASSPLGQGRTNYGYTFGSGTRLTVV.

CDR3 nucleotides: TGTGCCAGCTCTCCCCCCGGACGGATGAACACTGAAGCTTTCTTT. Protein: CASSPPGRMNTEAFF. The chain has TRBV18 and TRBJ1-1; D remains unclear. V gave up 6 bases and J gave up 0 bases, with 14 bases separating them. The CDR3 covers 15 residues. Per the germline V gene, CDR1 is KGHSH and CDR2 is LQKENI.

The genes are TRBV7-2 and TRBJ2-3; 14 nucleotides agree with TRBD2. This CDR3 has 16 residues. The V gene end was trimmed by 5 bases and the J gene end by 5 bases; junction bases not matched to a gene: 6. Germline lookup yields CDR1 SGHTA and CDR2 FQGNSA. CDR3 protein: CASSRGLAGGRDTQYF. For the CDR3, the DNA is TGTGCCAGCAGCCGCGGACTAGCGGGGGGCCGAGATACGCAGTATTTT.

This clone was counted between two and nine times. CDR3 sequence: CSVVASGRKETQYF. The CDR3 DNA is TGCAGCGTTGTTGCTAGCGGGAGGAAAGAGACCCAGTACTTC. The chain couples TRBV29-1 to TRBJ2-5; 11 nucleotides agree with TRBD2. V dropped 4 bases and J dropped 3; count of bases not matched to a gene: 4. Germline values: CDR1 SQVTM, CDR2 ANQGSEA. The CDR3 has 14 residues.

This clone has a handful of counts. The chain links TRBV29-1 to TRBJ2-5; 9 bases match TRBD1. The germline V gene encodes CDR1 SQVTM and CDR2 ANQGSEA. With V trimmed by 4 bases and J by 5 bases, 5 bases remained unmatched. CDR3 length equals 13 residues. The CDR3 bases are TGCAGCGTTGCGGACAGGGGAACGGAGACCCAGTACTTC. Its translation is CSVADRGTETQYF.

This sequence joins TRBV6-5 and TRBJ2-1; 7 positions match TRBD1. The CDR3 covers 15 residues. Per germline, CDR1 MNHEY and CDR2 SVGAGI. Germline trimming cut 7 bases from V and 9 bases from J; bases unmatched to any gene: 15. CDR3 coding DNA: TGTGCCAGCAACCCTCAAAGGGGGCTGAGTGGTGAGCAGTTCTTC. Its translation: CASNPQRGLSGEQFF.

The genes are TRBV2 and TRBJ1-2; perhaps TRBD1 as D (5 bases). Germline V gene data show CDR1 as SNHLY and CDR2 as FYNNEI. Trimming shortened V by 1 base and J by 7 bases, and 19 bases separated the two germline ends. There are 16 residues in the CDR3. CDR3 residues: CASSEEGRGGDSGYTF. CDR3 nucleotide sequence: TGTGCCAGCAGTGAAGAGGGGCGCGGCGGGGATTCTGGCTACACCTTC.

V usage is TRBV5-1 and J usage is TRBJ2-1; TRBD2 might be the D (6 bases). V lost 0 bases, J lost 5 bases, and 15 bases lay in between. The CDR3 totals 16 residues. Germline CDR1 is SGHRS and CDR2 is YFSETQ. The CDR3: CASSLANQRADNEQFF. CDR3 sequence (DNA): TGCGCCAGCAGCTTGGCCAACCAGCGGGCCGACAATGAGCAGTTCTTC.

This clone was counted between two and nine times. The chain recombines TRBV13 with TRBJ2-2; 13 positions match TRBD2. This CDR3 contains 17 residues. Unmatched junction bases numbered 7, after V lost 4 bases and J lost 5 bases. Germline V gene data show CDR1 as PRHDT and CDR2 as FYEKMQ (reference sequence). CDR3: CASSSGLAGVRTGELFF. Here the CDR3 DNA reads TGTGCCAGCAGCTCTGGACTAGCGGGGGTAAGGACCGGGGAGCTGTTTTTT.

J is TRBJ2-3 and V is TRBV11-2, with 8 bases matching TRBD2. V was clipped by 8 bases and J by 5 bases; unmatched bases: 15. The germline V gene has CDR1 SGHAT and CDR2 FQNNGV. This CDR3 comprises 16 residues. The CDR3 sequence: CASGTIGGADKDTQYF. CDR3 in DNA: TGTGCCAGCGGAACTATCGGGGGGGCCGATAAAGATACGCAGTATTTT. The full variable domain, completed using reference TRBV11-2 and TRBJ2-3, is EAGVAQSPRYKIIEKRQSVAFWCNPISGHATLYWYQQILGQGPKLLIQFQNNGVVDDSQLPKDRFSAERLKGVDSTLKIQPAKLEDSAVYLCASGTIGGADKDTQYFGPGTRLTVL.

The chain links TRBV6-5 to TRBJ2-7, with D possibly being TRBD1 (8 bases). V was cut by 2 bases and J by 4 bases, with 15 bases left in between. CDR3 length equals 15 residues. Germline CDR1 is MNHEY and CDR2 is SVGAGI. The CDR3: CASSYNRGGGYEQYF. The CDR3 bases are TGTGCCAGCAGTTACAACAGGGGGGGAGGGTACGAGCAGTACTTC.

V and J are TRBV6-6 and TRBJ2-1, with TRBD2 matching 8 bases. Germline loops: CDR1 MNHNY, CDR2 SVGAGI (reference sequence). J was trimmed by 7 bases and V by 4 bases; bases with no gene match: 6. The CDR3 extends over 14 amino acids. The CDR3 here is CASSLSGSRNEQFF. The CDR3 DNA reads as TGTGCCAGCAGTTTAAGCGGGAGTAGGAATGAGCAGTTCTTC.

CDR3 bases: TGTGCCAGCAGCCTTCGAGGGCAGAACACCAATGAGCAGTTCTTC. As protein: CASSLRGQNTNEQFF. The chain recombines TRBV5-4 with TRBJ2-1, with D tentatively TRBD2 (5 bases). V was shortened by 4 bases and J by 6 bases, with 17 bases between the two germline ends. In germline, CDR1 is SGHNT, CDR2 YYREEE (reference sequence). The CDR3 has 15 residues.

This clone rates as medium-sized. This chain uses TRBV7-9 with TRBJ1-6; no clear D. Germline V CDR1 and CDR2: SEHNR, FQNEAQ (reference sequence). The CDR3 covers 14 residues. Between the trimmed V and J ends, which lost 2 bases and 10 bases, there was a span of 12 bases. The CDR3 is CASSLTMEGSPLHF. The CDR3 coding sequence is TGTGCCAGCAGCTTAACGATGGAGGGATCACCCCTCCACTTT.

The chain couples TRBV18 to TRBJ2-5, with D maybe TRBD1 (6 bases). In germline, CDR1 is KGHSH, CDR2 LQKENI. The CDR3 runs to 17 residues. The V gene lost 1 base and the J gene lost 2 bases, with 17 bases spanning the gap. CDR3 loop: CASSPLPQGRVQETQYF. CDR3 in DNA: TGTGCCAGCTCACCACTCCCTCAGGGGCGCGTACAAGAGACCCAGTACTTC.

The chain employs TRBV5-5 and TRBJ2-7, with D perhaps TRBD2 (5 bases). Germline CDR1 is SGHKS and CDR2 is YYEKEE (reference sequence). V shed 4 bases and J shed 4 bases, with 12 bases lying between them. CDR3 length: 13 amino acids. The CDR3 is CASSPAAGYEQYF. The DNA for the CDR3 is TGTGCCAGCAGCCCGGCGGCGGGTTACGAGCAGTACTTC.

This chain uses TRBV5-4 with TRBJ2-1; 8 positions agree with TRBD2. The CDR3 is 13 residues long. V lost 0 bases, J lost 7 bases, and 0 bases stayed unmatched. The V gene's germline CDR1 is SGHNT and CDR2 YYREEE (reference sequence). The CDR3 DNA reads TGTGCCAGCAGCTTGGTAGCGGGGAATGAGCAGTTCTTC. This codes for CASSLVAGNEQFF.

The V call is TRBV7-7, the J call TRBJ1-1; D gene ambiguous. The CDR3 is 13 amino acids. The germline V gene encodes CDR1 SSHAT and CDR2 FNYEAQ (reference sequence). Trimming took off 5 bases at V and 5 bases at J, with 12 bases between the two ends. DNA for the CDR3: TGTGCCAGCAGCCGTGACCTGGGGACTGAAGCTTTCTTT. Its protein is CASSRDLGTEAFF.

The chain has TRBV5-1 and TRBJ2-1; D possibly corresponds to TRBD1 (5 bases). CDR3 length: 13 residues. Trimming pared 0 bases from V and 9 bases from J, leaving 10 bases between. Germline V gene lookup returns CDR1 SGHRS and CDR2 YFSETQ. The CDR3 bases are TGCGCCAGCAGCTTGGCCTCGACAGCTGAGCAGTTCTTC. It specifies CASSLASTAEQFF.

This clone was seen more than once but under ten times. The chain combines TRBV7-2 with TRBJ2-7, with D hard to call. The germline V gene has CDR1 SGHTA and CDR2 FQGNSA. The CDR3 is 13 residues long. V was cut by 3 bases and J by 1 base, with 7 bases left in between. CDR3 nucleotide sequence: TGTGCCAGCAGCTTGGTTTCATCCTACGAGCAGTACTTC. This encodes CASSLVSSYEQYF.